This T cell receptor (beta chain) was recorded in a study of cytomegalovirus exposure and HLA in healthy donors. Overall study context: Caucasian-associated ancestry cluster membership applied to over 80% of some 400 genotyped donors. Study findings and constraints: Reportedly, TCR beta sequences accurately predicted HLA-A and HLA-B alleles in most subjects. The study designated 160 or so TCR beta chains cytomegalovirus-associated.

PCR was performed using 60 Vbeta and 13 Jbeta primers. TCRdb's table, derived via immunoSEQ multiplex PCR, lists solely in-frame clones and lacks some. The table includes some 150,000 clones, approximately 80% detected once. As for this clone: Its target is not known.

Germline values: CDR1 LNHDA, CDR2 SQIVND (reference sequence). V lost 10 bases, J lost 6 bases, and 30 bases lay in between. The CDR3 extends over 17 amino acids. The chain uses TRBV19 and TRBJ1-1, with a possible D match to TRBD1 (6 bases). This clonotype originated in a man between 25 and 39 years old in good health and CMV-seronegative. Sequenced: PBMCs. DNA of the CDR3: TGTGCCACCCGAGGTGCTACGCCGGGACACCTCTGGGCTGAAGCTTTCTTT. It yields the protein CATRGATPGHLWAEAFF.